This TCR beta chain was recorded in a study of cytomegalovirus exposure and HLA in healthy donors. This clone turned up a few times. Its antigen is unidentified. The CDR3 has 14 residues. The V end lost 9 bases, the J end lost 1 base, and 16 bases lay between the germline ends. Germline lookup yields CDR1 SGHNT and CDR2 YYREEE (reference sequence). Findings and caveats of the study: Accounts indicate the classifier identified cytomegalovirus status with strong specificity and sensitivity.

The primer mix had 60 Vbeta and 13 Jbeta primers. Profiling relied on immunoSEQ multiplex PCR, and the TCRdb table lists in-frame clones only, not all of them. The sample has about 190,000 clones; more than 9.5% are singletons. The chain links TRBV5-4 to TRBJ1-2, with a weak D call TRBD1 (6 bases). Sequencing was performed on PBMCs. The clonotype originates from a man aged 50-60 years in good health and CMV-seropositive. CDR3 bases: TGTGCCACCACCCGAGGGGACAATAACTATGGCTACACCTTC. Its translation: CATTRGDNNYGYTF. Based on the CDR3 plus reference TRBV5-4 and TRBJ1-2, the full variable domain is ETGVTQSPTHLIKTRGQQVTLRCSSQSGHNTVSWYQQALGQGPQFIFQYYREEENGRGNFPPRFSGLQFPNYSSELNVNALELDDSALYLCATTRGDNNYGYTFGSGTRLTVV.